What follows are 4 T cell receptor beta chains derived from one specimen sequenced in a study of T cell repertoires in cytomegalovirus infection. From the reads, TCRdb called clonotypes with MiXCR, one entry per CDR3 protein. The sample records approximately 730,000 distinct CDR3 sequences, roughly a third being singletons. Antigen specificity for these receptors is unknown. The starting material was cultured PBMCs, obtained from culture after CMV antigen stimulation. These receptor sequences come from a human donor in good health (CMV status not recorded). Some clones in this sample may be carry-over from other donors' samples.

V usage is TRBV20-1 and J usage is TRBJ2-7, with D possibly called TRBD1 or TRBD2 (5 bases each). Germline assignment: CDR1 DFQATT and CDR2 SNEGSKA (reference sequence). The CDR3 sequence is 14 residues long. The V and J ends lost 0 bases and 4 bases respectively, with 13 bases between them. The CDR3 spells CSAREPGTVYEQYF. In DNA, the CDR3 is TGCAGTGCTAGAGAGCCCGGGACCGTATACGAGCAGTACTTC.

This clonotype was counted only a few times. The J gene is TRBJ2-7, the V gene TRBV12-3 or TRBV12-4; 11 nucleotides line up with TRBD2. This CDR3 is 16 amino acids long. Trimming removed 4 bases from V and 4 bases from J; junction bases left unmatched: 9. The CDR3 region has the DNA TGTGCCAGCAGTTCAACTACTAGCGGGGGCCTATACGAGCAGTACTTC. This encodes CASSSTTSGGLYEQYF.

The rearrangement uses TRBV7-2 and TRBJ2-2; D call uncertain. V shed 0 bases and J shed 4 bases, with 9 bases lying between them. The V gene's germline CDR1 is SGHTA and CDR2 FQGNSA. The CDR3 has 15 amino acids. The CDR3 reads CASSLAGFLTGELFF. The CDR3 DNA reads TGTGCCAGCAGCTTAGCGGGGTTTCTCACCGGGGAGCTGTTTTTT. Using reference TRBV7-2 and TRBJ2-2 for the parts outside the CDR3, the full variable domain is GAGVSQSPSNKVTEKGKDVELRCDPISGHTALYWYRQSLGQGLEFLIYFQGNSAPDKSGLPSDRFSAERTGGSVSTLTIQRTQQEDSAVYLCASSLAGFLTGELFFGEGSRLTVL.

Regarding this clonotype: One junction end does not reproduce the germline sequence, and a read error may be involved. The V gene is TRBV12-3 or TRBV12-4, the J gene TRBJ1-5, with 7 nucleotides matching TRBD1. This CDR3 is 16 amino acids long. CDR3 DNA: TGTGCCAGCAGTTTAAGCCGGCAGGGGGGAGATCAGGCCCAGCATTTT. Its protein product is CASSLSRQGGDQAQHF.